One and the same sample provided the 3 T cell receptor beta chains below, sequenced in a study of OX40 agonist ivuxolimab in advanced cancers. Receptor amplification or capture employed the immunoSEQ multiplex PCR assay. Held by TCRdb, this immuneACCESS table contains in-frame sequences only and omits some clones. Under half of the omission traces to an unresolved V gene where checked; the cause of the rest is unknown. Here the sample has tens of thousands of clones; under 90% occur a single time. The leading ten clones occupy roughly 10% of the sample. The sequenced sample was CD4+ or CD8+ T cells sorted from blood, obtained in a trial of the OX40 agonist ivuxolimab. The receptors stem from an adult with an advanced solid tumor such as melanoma, head and neck, liver or kidney cancer.

This sequence joins TRBV7-3 and TRBJ2-1; no clear D. The CDR3 has 16 residues. CDR1 and CDR2 (germline): SGHTA, FQGTGA. Trimming took 2 bases from V and 4 from J, leaving 15 bases between them. The CDR3 DNA is TGTGCCAGCAGCTTACTCCCGACCCCGACATACAATGAGCAGTTCTTC. Translating gives CASSLLPTPTYNEQFF. Supplemented by reference TRBV7-3 and TRBJ2-1, the full variable domain reads GAGVSQTPSNKVTEKGKYVELRCDPISGHTALYWYRQSLGQGPEFLIYFQGTGAADDSGLPNDRFFAVRPEGSVSTLKIQRTERGDSAVYLCASSLLPTPTYNEQFFGPGTRLTVL.

This clone was observed a single time. The chain links TRBV2 to TRBJ1-5; D is ambiguous. Trimming stripped 6 bases from V and 5 bases from J, with 11 bases between. The CDR3 loop spans 13 amino acids. From germline, CDR1 is SNHLY and CDR2 FYNNEI. CDR3 sequence reads: CASSAARDQPQHF. CDR3 nucleotides: TGTGCCAGCAGCGCGGCCCGGGATCAGCCCCAGCATTTT.

This clone has a handful of counts. This rearrangement joins TRBV19 to TRBJ1-1; 9 positions match TRBD1. The V segment lost 8 bases and the J segment 7 bases; nucleotides outside the gene matches: 8. Germline V gives CDR1 LNHDA, CDR2 SQIVND (reference sequence). The CDR3 spans 13 residues. The DNA for the CDR3 is TGTGCCAGTGACAGGGGGGAAACGAGTGAAGCTTTCTTT. The encoded protein is CASDRGETSEAFF.